These 29 T cell receptor beta chains originate from one sample sequenced in a study of T-cell memory formation after mild COVID-19. Using its own MiXCR run on the 5' RACE reads, TCRdb lists one record per CDR3 protein. The table records approximately 350,000 distinct CDR3 sequences, around 14% of them present only once. Material for sequencing was PBMCs or a T cell subset sorted from them (not recorded which). Receptors originate from a man aged 18-30 years who had mild COVID-19 (a few samples of this study predate the infection). Cell type and time point are not known.

The chain has TRBV4-2 and TRBJ1-4; 8 bases agree with TRBD1. The CDR3 is made up of 17 amino acids. With V trimmed by 1 base and J by 4 bases, 8 bases remained unmatched. CDR1 and CDR2 (germline): LGHNA, YNFKEQ. CDR3 region: CASSQAGTGELNEKLFF. For the CDR3, the DNA is TGTGCCAGCAGCCAAGCGGGGACAGGAGAACTTAATGAAAAACTGTTTTTT.

The chain couples TRBV12-3 or TRBV12-4 to TRBJ1-5, with 7 bases that match TRBD1. The CDR3 spans 14 residues. V was pared by 6 bases and J by 4 bases, with 6 bases of the junction left unmatched. The CDR3, as DNA: TGTGCCAGCAGGGCGGGACAGTTAAATCAGCCCCAGCATTTT. Amino acids: CASRAGQLNQPQHF.

The chain couples TRBV10-3 to TRBJ2-5; tentatively, D is TRBD2 (7 bases). V was clipped by 2 bases and J by 0 bases, with 16 bases between them. CDR1 and CDR2 (germline): ENHRY, SYGVKD. The CDR3 is 17 residues long. The CDR3 protein is CAISENRGGRNQETQYF. CDR3 sequence (DNA): TGTGCCATCAGTGAGAATAGGGGGGGGCGAAACCAAGAGACCCAGTACTTC.

The V gene is TRBV7-2, the J gene TRBJ2-7; 8 bases fit TRBD2. Germline CDR1 reads SGHTA; CDR2 reads FQGNSA. This CDR3 spans 15 amino acids. Trimming cost V 4 bases and J 3 bases; bases outside gene matches: 8. CDR3 in amino acids: CASSYLGSGGYEQYF. The CDR3 region has the DNA TGTGCCAGCAGCTACCTCGGGAGCGGGGGCTACGAGCAGTACTTC.

This clonotype was observed a few times. The chain employs TRBV4-3 and TRBJ1-5, with a weak D call TRBD1 (6 bases). The CDR3 spans 17 residues. CDR1 is LGHNA and CDR2 is YSLEER in the germline V gene. The ends were cut back, 0 bases at V and 4 bases at J, with 16 bases in the middle. This chain's CDR3 is CASSQDRSRGMNQPQHF. CDR3 DNA sequence: TGCGCCAGCAGCCAAGATCGAAGCAGGGGTATGAATCAGCCCCAGCATTTT.

The rearrangement joins TRBV4-2 to TRBJ2-3, with no clear D. Germline CDR1 is LGHNA and CDR2 is YNFKEQ. The CDR3 totals 15 residues. The germline V and J ends were trimmed by 0 bases and 4 bases, with 11 bases remaining between them. CDR3 amino acids: CASSQDARRPDTQYF. The CDR3 DNA is TGTGCCAGCAGCCAAGATGCCAGACGGCCAGATACGCAGTATTTT.

This clonotype has just a few counts. This chain's CDR3 is CASSSLPYNEQFF. CDR3 sequence (DNA): TGCGCCAGCAGCTCCCTCCCGTACAATGAGCAGTTCTTC. The V call is TRBV5-1, the J call TRBJ2-1; D is unresolved. The V gene lost 3 bases and the J gene lost 4 bases, with 8 bases spanning the gap. The germline V gene has CDR1 SGHRS and CDR2 YFSETQ. The CDR3 is 13 amino acids.

The chain's CDR3 is CASSPLSSGQKGQFF. The CDR3 DNA is TGTGCCAGCAGTCCGCTGTCGTCGGGACAGAAAGGGCAGTTCTTC. The chain recombines TRBV27 with TRBJ2-1; 7 nucleotides align to TRBD1. V trimming: 5 bases; J trimming: 12 bases; junction bases outside the gene matches: 16. The CDR3 length is 15 residues. The germline V gene encodes CDR1 MNHEY and CDR2 SMNVEV (reference sequence).

This clonotype came up a few times. This chain joins TRBV7-3 and TRBJ2-2; D perhaps matches TRBD1 (6 bases). V shed 2 bases and J shed 8 bases, with 24 bases lying between them. This CDR3 region has 18 residues. The germline V gene has CDR1 SGHTA and CDR2 FQGTGA. The CDR3 spells CASSLGPLRQVGGGELFF. For the CDR3, the DNA is TGTGCCAGCAGCTTAGGTCCCCTACGACAGGTCGGCGGGGGGGAGCTGTTTTTT.

The chain has TRBV7-9 and TRBJ2-7; weak D call: TRBD2 (6 bases). The CDR3 totals 16 residues. V shed 5 bases and J shed 3 bases, with 20 bases lying between them. Germline loops: CDR1 SEHNR, CDR2 FQNEAQ (reference sequence). The CDR3 here is CASSALRGGDVYEQYF. CDR3 in DNA: TGTGCCAGCAGCGCTCTCCGGGGCGGGGATGTCTACGAGCAGTACTTC. The full variable domain, completed using reference TRBV7-9 and TRBJ2-7, is DTGVSQNPRHKITKRGQNVTFRCDPISEHNRLYWYRQTLGQGPEFLTYFQNEAQLEKSRLLSDRFSAERPKGSFSTLEIQRTEQGDSAMYLCASSALRGGDVYEQYFGPGTRLTVT.

A few counts support this clonotype. This chain connects TRBV4-1 to TRBJ2-3; 8 bases fit TRBD1. The junction had 19 bases not matched to a gene; V was cut back by 0 bases and J by 2 bases. From germline, CDR1 is MGHRA and CDR2 YSYEKL. This CDR3 contains 21 residues. CDR3 DNA sequence: TGCGCCAGCAGCCAAGAAGGTGGGGCCCCGGGACAGGAGATCCTCACAGATACGCAGTATTTT. Protein: CASSQEGGAPGQEILTDTQYF.

CDR3 bases: TGTGCCAGCAGCCCGGTCAGTGGGAACACTGAAGCTTTCTTT. This translates into CASSPVSGNTEAFF. The chain is built from TRBV28 and TRBJ1-1, with unresolved D. V was trimmed by 6 bases and J by 1 base, leaving 12 bases between them. CDR3 length: 14 residues. The germline CDR1 and CDR2 sequences are MDHEN and SYDVKM.

The sample holds a few counts of this clonotype. V usage is TRBV3-1 and J usage is TRBJ2-1; D perhaps matches TRBD2 (5 bases). This CDR3 contains 14 residues. In germline, CDR1 is LGHDT, CDR2 YNNKEL (reference sequence). Trimming removed 3 bases at V and 8 bases at J, with 14 bases between. This chain's CDR3 is CASSHKAAEDEQFF. The CDR3 DNA follows: TGTGCCAGCAGCCACAAAGCGGCGGAGGATGAGCAGTTCTTC.

The sample holds a few counts of this clonotype. This CDR3 is CASSVEGEADTQYF. CDR3 nucleotide sequence: TGTGCCAGCAGCGTAGAAGGGGAAGCAGATACGCAGTATTTT. This chain links TRBV9 with TRBJ2-3; the D gene is possibly TRBD1 (5 bases). The CDR3 has 14 residues. V was shortened by 0 bases and J by 4 bases, with 9 bases between the two germline ends. Germline-derived CDR1 and CDR2 are SGDLS and YYNGEE. Full variable domain (outside the CDR3, taken from reference TRBV9 and TRBJ2-3): DSGVTQTPKHLITATGQRVTLRCSPRSGDLSVYWYQQSLDQGLQFLIQYYNGEERAKGNILERFSAQQFPDLHSELNLSSLELGDSALYFCASSVEGEADTQYFGPGTRLTVL.

This chain links TRBV6-1 with TRBJ1-1, with D tentatively TRBD1 (5 bases). Germline values: CDR1 MNHNS, CDR2 SASEGT. The CDR3 consists of 14 residues. V was shortened by 8 bases and J by 0 bases, with 13 bases between the two germline ends. The chain's CDR3 is CASPRSTVNTEAFF. CDR3 nucleotide sequence: TGTGCCAGCCCGCGTTCGACAGTGAACACTGAAGCTTTCTTT.

At least ten counts were recorded for this clonotype. CDR3 DNA: TGCGCCAGCAGTGCGGACTCTTGGTCCTACGAGCAGTACGTC. Translated, it gives CASSADSWSYEQYV. The rearrangement uses TRBV5-1 and TRBJ2-7, with D maybe TRBD2 (5 bases). The germline CDR1 and CDR2 sequences are SGHRS and YFSETQ. The CDR3 runs 14 residues. Trimming shortened V by 5 bases and J by 1 base, and 13 bases separated the two germline ends.

This clonotype turned up a few times. The V and J genes are TRBV29-1 and TRBJ2-3, with 7 nucleotides matching TRBD1. This CDR3 is built from 13 residues. In germline, CDR1 is SQVTM, CDR2 ANQGSEA. V lost 7 bases to trimming and J lost 2 bases; unmatched junction nucleotides: 6. The CDR3 region is CSASGQNTDTQYF. The CDR3 DNA follows: TGCAGCGCCTCGGGACAGAACACAGATACGCAGTATTTT.

The chain recombines TRBV7-9 with TRBJ1-1; 7 bases match TRBD1. J gave up 5 bases and V 6 bases, and 6 bases lay outside the gene matches. Germline CDR1 SEHNR, CDR2 FQNEAQ (reference sequence). The CDR3 consists of 13 residues. CDR3 DNA: TGTGCCAGCAGAAGGGGGCAGGAGACTGAAGCTTTCTTT. Translating it yields CASRRGQETEAFF.

The rearrangement links TRBV19 to TRBJ2-1, with D hard to call. Trimming shortened V by 3 bases and J by 10 bases, and 10 bases separated the two germline ends. The CDR3 has 12 amino acids. Per germline, CDR1 LNHDA and CDR2 SQIVND (reference sequence). Written as DNA, the CDR3 is TGTGCCAGTAGTATGAAGGGCGGCGAGCAGTTCTTC. This translates into CASSMKGGEQFF.

This chain connects TRBV12-3 or TRBV12-4 to TRBJ1-1, with D maybe TRBD1 (6 bases). The CDR3 loop spans 13 amino acids. Between the trimmed V and J ends, which lost 6 bases and 0 bases, there was a span of 8 bases. The CDR3 DNA reads as TGTGCCAGCAGAGGACAGTTGAACACTGAAGCTTTCTTT. Encoded protein: CASRGQLNTEAFF.

This clonotype was observed at least ten times. This chain joins TRBV7-2 and TRBJ1-2; TRBD1 matches 10 bases. Germline V gives CDR1 SGHTA, CDR2 FQGNSA. The CDR3 loop spans 15 amino acids. V gave up 3 bases and J gave up 1 base; unmatched junction bases: 2. The DNA for the CDR3 is TGTGCCAGCAGCTTGACAGGGGGCCTTAACTATGGCTACACCTTC. This translates into CASSLTGGLNYGYTF.

This rearrangement joins TRBV6-5 to TRBJ2-3; TRBD2 matches at 11 bases. The V and J ends lost 5 bases and 2 bases, in that order; junction bases with no gene match: 6. The V gene's germline CDR1 is MNHEY and CDR2 SVGAGI. The CDR3 is made up of 16 amino acids. In DNA, the CDR3 is TGTGCCAGCAGTCACACTAGCGGGGGCTACACAGATACGCAGTATTTT. Protein sequence: CASSHTSGGYTDTQYF.

This clonotype has ten or more counts. The chain is built from TRBV5-1 and TRBJ2-5, with 8 positions matching TRBD1. V lost 4 bases and J lost 3; bases outside the gene matches: 8. CDR3 length: 15 residues. Germline CDR1 SGHRS, CDR2 YFSETQ. The CDR3 protein is CASSSTGTGEETQYF. CDR3 sequence (DNA): TGCGCCAGCAGCAGTACCGGGACAGGAGAAGAGACCCAGTACTTC.

The rearrangement links TRBV13 to TRBJ2-3, with D perhaps TRBD1 (5 bases). The CDR3 consists of 14 residues. With 1 base removed from V and 4 bases from J, the gap between germline ends came to 9 bases. Per the germline V gene, CDR1 is PRHDT and CDR2 is FYEKMQ (reference sequence). The CDR3 nucleotides read TGTGCCAGCAGCTTAGAAGGGGCGCCAGATACGCAGTATTTT. Translation gives CASSLEGAPDTQYF.

This clonotype was detected a few times. The V call is TRBV7-6, the J call TRBJ2-3; D not certain. V gave up 2 bases and J gave up 6 bases, with 9 bases separating them. The CDR3 has 13 residues. CDR1 is SGHVS and CDR2 is FNYEAQ in the germline V gene. The CDR3 DNA follows: TGTGCCAGCAGCTTATGGAGCCGGGATACGCAGTATTTT. The encoded protein is CASSLWSRDTQYF.

The V call is TRBV5-1, the J call TRBJ2-5, with TRBD1 matching over 7 bases. J lost 2 bases, V lost 8 bases, and 12 bases had no gene match. This CDR3 spans 15 amino acids. Germline-derived CDR1 and CDR2 are SGHRS and YFSETQ. The CDR3 reads CASNSGNRGQETQYF. CDR3 sequence (DNA): TGCGCCAGTAACTCTGGGAACAGGGGACAAGAGACCCAGTACTTC.

CDR3 amino acids: CSARAGGRGYTF. The CDR3 DNA reads TGCAGTGCTAGGGCGGGGGGACGTGGCTACACCTTC. This chain links TRBV20-1 with TRBJ1-2; a possible D gene is TRBD1 (5 bases). Trimming pared 3 bases from V and 7 bases from J, leaving 12 bases between. This CDR3 comprises 12 residues. The germline CDR1 and CDR2 sequences are DFQATT and SNEGSKA (reference sequence).

This clonotype appeared a few times. This rearrangement joins TRBV19 to TRBJ1-5; D is unclear. This CDR3 spans 12 amino acids. V lost 4 bases to trimming and J lost 6 bases, with 7 bases between them. Germline V gene lookup returns CDR1 LNHDA and CDR2 SQIVND (reference sequence). CDR3 protein: CASSTGAQPQHF. The CDR3 region has the DNA TGTGCCAGTAGTACGGGAGCTCAGCCCCAGCATTTT.

This chain joins TRBV10-3 and TRBJ2-7; 9 nucleotides agree with TRBD2. With 6 bases clipped from V and 7 bases from J, the junction kept 10 bases outside the gene matches. Germline-derived CDR1 and CDR2 are ENHRY and SYGVKD. The CDR3 loop spans 14 amino acids. CDR3 sequence: CAIREVAGAGEQYF. In DNA form, the CDR3 reads TGTGCCATCAGAGAAGTAGCGGGGGCGGGGGAGCAGTACTTC.